A single sample gave rise to the 16 T cell receptor beta chains below, sequenced in a study of blood T cell repertoires in COVID-19. Repertoires were generated with immunoSEQ multiplex PCR, while TCRdb's copy carries only in-frame clones and drops some. The sample has 140,000 or so clones, roughly 90% seen once; the top ten hold roughly 1%. Sequenced: peripheral blood. Source of these receptors: a woman aged 50 to 65 with acute or convalescent COVID-19.

The V gene is TRBV10-2, the J gene TRBJ2-1, with 7 bases lining up with TRBD2. The CDR3 is made up of 14 amino acids. V shed 0 bases, J shed 9 bases, and the junction held 5 bases outside the gene matches. The germline CDR1 and CDR2 sequences are WSHSY and SAAADI. The CDR3 loop reads CASSESMGGFEQFF. The CDR3 nucleotides read TGCGCCAGCAGTGAGTCGATGGGGGGGTTTGAGCAGTTCTTC.

The chain links TRBV5-1 to TRBJ2-7, with D possibly TRBD2 on 6 matching bases. The CDR3 is 16 amino acids. Germline V CDR1 and CDR2: SGHRS, YFSETQ. The ends were cut back, 0 bases at V and 2 bases at J, with 15 bases in the middle. The CDR3 region has the DNA TGCGCCAGCAGCTTGGCTCTCGGGGGAGCTGCCTACGAGCAGTACTTC. Encoded protein: CASSLALGGAAYEQYF.

This clone was seen only once. The chain links TRBV6-4 to TRBJ1-2, with D unclear. Germline lookup yields CDR1 MRHNA and CDR2 SNTAGT. CDR3 length: 15 amino acids. Trimming stripped 4 bases from V and 4 bases from J, with 16 bases between. In DNA form, the CDR3 reads TGTGCCAGCAGTGCGCAAGGGCGCGGAGGCTATGGCTACACCTTC. It encodes CASSAQGRGGYGYTF.

This rearrangement joins TRBV27 to TRBJ2-2, with 12 bases fitting TRBD1. The CDR3 runs 21 residues. Trimming cost V 6 bases and J 2 bases; bases outside gene matches: 19. Germline-derived CDR1 and CDR2 are MNHEY and SMNVEV (reference sequence). The CDR3 DNA reads TGTGCCAGCAGCCCCGCCAGGGACAGGGGGCTGAGCCCCTCCAACACCGGGGAGCTGTTTTTT. Translating it yields CASSPARDRGLSPSNTGELFF.

The chain joins TRBV9 to TRBJ1-3; 7 nucleotides match TRBD1. Trimming removed 3 bases from V and 0 bases from J; junction bases left unmatched: 6. Germline-derived CDR1 and CDR2 are SGDLS and YYNGEE. This CDR3 is 16 amino acids long. In DNA, the CDR3 is TGTGCCAGCAGCGGGACAGGATTTAGCTCTGGAAACACCATATATTTT. Translation gives CASSGTGFSSGNTIYF.

V is TRBV9 and J is TRBJ1-1; D might be TRBD1 (6 bases). This CDR3 contains 15 residues. The V gene's germline CDR1 is SGDLS and CDR2 YYNGEE. Between the trimmed V and J ends, which lost 4 bases and 4 bases, there was a span of 17 bases. The CDR3, as DNA: TGTGCCAGCAGCCCGAGTGGGGGGGGCGGCACTGAAGCTTTCTTT. Translating it yields CASSPSGGGGTEAFF. Combining the CDR3 with reference TRBV9 and TRBJ1-1 gives the whole variable domain DSGVTQTPKHLITATGQRVTLRCSPRSGDLSVYWYQQSLDQGLQFLIQYYNGEERAKGNILERFSAQQFPDLHSELNLSSLELGDSALYFCASSPSGGGGTEAFFGQGTRLTVV.

The chain is built from TRBV5-1 and TRBJ1-4; tentatively, D is TRBD1 (5 bases). Germline assignment: CDR1 SGHRS and CDR2 YFSETQ. The V and J ends lost 5 bases and 7 bases respectively, with 15 bases between them. The CDR3 length is 14 residues. DNA of the CDR3: TGCGCCAGCAGGCCTGGGATTACAGGTGAAAAACTGTTTTTT. Translating gives CASRPGITGEKLFF.

The chain uses TRBV19 and TRBJ1-1; D perhaps matches TRBD1 (5 bases). The ends were cut back, 5 bases at V and 3 bases at J, with 10 bases in the middle. Germline CDR1 LNHDA, CDR2 SQIVND (reference sequence). The CDR3 has 13 amino acids. CDR3 region: CASSPRGDTEAFF. The CDR3 nucleotides are TGTGCCAGTAGTCCTCGGGGGGACACTGAAGCTTTCTTT.

This chain connects TRBV9 to TRBJ2-2; 8 nucleotides line up with TRBD2. V lost 2 bases, J lost 5 bases, and 8 bases stayed unmatched. The CDR3 is 16 residues long. Germline CDR1 reads SGDLS; CDR2 reads YYNGEE. CDR3 residues: CASSVRAGALTGELFF. The CDR3 DNA sequence: TGTGCCAGCAGCGTTAGAGCGGGGGCGTTGACCGGGGAGCTGTTTTTT.

In this sample, this clone turned up once. The J gene is TRBJ1-5, the V gene TRBV3-1 (or the pseudogene TRBV3-2), with TRBD1 matching over 10 bases. The CDR3 spans 15 residues. The germline CDR1 and CDR2 sequences are LGHDT and YNNKEL (reference sequence). Losses at the gene ends were 4 bases for V and 5 bases for J; bases not matched to a gene: 5. The CDR3 sequence is CASSRTGTGDQPQHF. In DNA form, the CDR3 reads TGTGCCAGCAGCCGGACCGGGACAGGGGATCAGCCCCAGCATTTT.

The rearrangement joins TRBV3-1 (or the pseudogene TRBV3-2) to TRBJ1-1, with a tentative D call TRBD1 (5 bases). Trimming removed 5 bases from V and 0 bases from J, with 10 bases in between. CDR1 is LGHDT, CDR2 YNNKEL, per germline (reference sequence). This CDR3 contains 14 residues. CDR3 in amino acids: CASSGRDLNTEAFF. In DNA form, the CDR3 reads TGTGCCAGCAGCGGCCGGGACTTGAACACTGAAGCTTTCTTT.

This clone was observed once. This sequence joins TRBV7-9 and TRBJ2-1, with 8 bases that match TRBD1. V lost 4 bases and J lost 8; bases outside the gene matches: 4. CDR1 SEHNR and CDR2 FQNEAQ come from the germline V gene (reference sequence). The CDR3 has 13 amino acids. The CDR3 nucleotides read TGTGCCAGCAGCTGGGACAGGCCTGATGAGCAGTTCTTC. Protein: CASSWDRPDEQFF.

This chain links TRBV3-1 (or the pseudogene TRBV3-2) with TRBJ1-5; D is uncertain. Germline V gives CDR1 LGHDT, CDR2 YNNKEL (reference sequence). The V end was cut by 2 bases, the J end by 0 bases, with 11 bases between. The CDR3 is 16 amino acids. For the CDR3, the DNA is TGTGCCAGCAGCCAACCCAGGCCCTATAGCAATCAGCCCCAGCATTTT. Translating gives CASSQPRPYSNQPQHF.

The chain joins TRBV19 to TRBJ2-7; D unresolved. Germline assignment: CDR1 LNHDA and CDR2 SQIVND (reference sequence). Trimming left V 6 bases short and J 3 bases short, with 15 bases between. The CDR3 extends over 14 amino acids. CDR3: CASSPQASNYEQYF. CDR3 nucleotide sequence: TGTGCCAGTAGCCCCCAGGCCTCTAACTACGAGCAGTACTTC.

The V and J genes are TRBV30 and TRBJ2-2; 9 bases map to TRBD1. This CDR3 is built from 13 residues. V lost 8 bases to trimming and J lost 1 base; unmatched junction nucleotides: 2. Germline V CDR1 and CDR2: GTSNPN, SVGIG (reference sequence). The CDR3 sequence: CAGDRVNTGELFF. The CDR3 DNA sequence: TGTGCCGGGGACAGGGTGAACACCGGGGAGCTGTTTTTT.

The chain links TRBV7-2 to TRBJ1-5; 12 positions match TRBD1. With 5 bases clipped from V and 3 bases from J, the junction kept 5 bases outside the gene matches. Germline CDR1 is SGHTA and CDR2 is FQGNSA. The CDR3 totals 16 residues. As DNA, the CDR3 is TGTGCCAGCAGCCTGGGACAGGGGGCCAACAATCAGCCCCAGCATTTT. This encodes CASSLGQGANNQPQHF.